This record concerns one T cell receptor (beta chain) sequence. The antigen remains unidentified. Different DNA sequences within this sample yield the same CDR3. Repertoires were generated with immunoSEQ multiplex PCR, while TCRdb's copy carries only in-frame clones and drops some. The sample has about 2 million clones, over 85% seen once. The data were taken from a study of shared clonotypes between healthy human individuals. Study-wide points: At large depth, rarefaction still showed sorted-subset sequencing to be incomplete. Apart from blood, nothing was sampled; tissue repertoires likely differ.

Donors were healthy HIV-negative adults without recently reported acute infections or vaccinations. Caucasian adults residing in Nashville, Tennessee made up all the donors. The V and J ends lost 5 bases and 0 bases respectively, with 5 bases between them. Germline CDR1 is SGHTA and CDR2 is FQGNSA. CDR3 size: 13 residues. The TCR comes from a man in his late teens or twenties in good health. The gene calls are TRBV7-2 and TRBJ1-3; D is unresolved. Sequences were obtained from naive CD4+ T cells sorted from blood. Subset defined: CD45RA+ positively selected. Here the CDR3 reads CASSPYSGNTIYF. The CDR3 nucleotides are TGTGCCAGCAGCCCTTACTCTGGAAACACCATATATTTT. The complete variable domain, with remaining parts taken from reference TRBV7-2 and TRBJ1-3, reads GAGVSQSPSNKVTEKGKDVELRCDPISGHTALYWYRQSLGQGLEFLIYFQGNSAPDKSGLPSDRFSAERTGGSVSTLTIQRTQQEDSAVYLCASSPYSGNTIYFGEGSWLTVV.